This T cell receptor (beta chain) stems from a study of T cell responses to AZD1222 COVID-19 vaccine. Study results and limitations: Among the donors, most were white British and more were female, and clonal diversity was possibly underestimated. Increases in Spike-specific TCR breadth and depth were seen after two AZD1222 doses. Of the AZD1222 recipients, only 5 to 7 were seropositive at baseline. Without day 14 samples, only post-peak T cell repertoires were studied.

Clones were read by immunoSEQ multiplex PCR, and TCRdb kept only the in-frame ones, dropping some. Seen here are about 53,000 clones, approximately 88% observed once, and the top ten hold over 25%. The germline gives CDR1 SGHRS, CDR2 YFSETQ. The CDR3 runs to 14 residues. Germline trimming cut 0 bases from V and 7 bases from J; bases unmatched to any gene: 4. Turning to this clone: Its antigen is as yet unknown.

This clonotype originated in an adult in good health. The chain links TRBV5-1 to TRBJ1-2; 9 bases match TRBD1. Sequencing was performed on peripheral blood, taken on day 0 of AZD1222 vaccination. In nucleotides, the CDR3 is TGCGCCAGCAGCTTGGAGGGACAGGGAACTGGCTACACCTTC. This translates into CASSLEGQGTGYTF.